This T cell receptor (beta chain) emerged from a study of OX40 agonist ivuxolimab in advanced cancers. This table comes from immunoSEQ multiplex PCR, and its TCRdb copy is limited to in-frame clones, with some not included. The sample carries some 70,000 clones, more than 85% recorded once. Germline loops: CDR1 SGHTA, CDR2 FQGNSA. J gave up 4 bases and V 3 bases, and 4 bases lay outside the gene matches. The CDR3 has 16 residues. The sequence was obtained from an adult with an advanced solid tumor such as melanoma, head and neck, liver or kidney cancer. Specimen: CD4+ or CD8+ T cells sorted from blood, collected in a trial of the OX40 agonist ivuxolimab. The chain is built from TRBV7-2 and TRBJ2-7, with 15 bases that match TRBD2. The chain's CDR3 is CASSLRGTSGRYEQYF. In DNA form, the CDR3 reads TGTGCCAGCAGCTTGAGAGGGACTAGCGGGAGGTACGAGCAGTACTTC.